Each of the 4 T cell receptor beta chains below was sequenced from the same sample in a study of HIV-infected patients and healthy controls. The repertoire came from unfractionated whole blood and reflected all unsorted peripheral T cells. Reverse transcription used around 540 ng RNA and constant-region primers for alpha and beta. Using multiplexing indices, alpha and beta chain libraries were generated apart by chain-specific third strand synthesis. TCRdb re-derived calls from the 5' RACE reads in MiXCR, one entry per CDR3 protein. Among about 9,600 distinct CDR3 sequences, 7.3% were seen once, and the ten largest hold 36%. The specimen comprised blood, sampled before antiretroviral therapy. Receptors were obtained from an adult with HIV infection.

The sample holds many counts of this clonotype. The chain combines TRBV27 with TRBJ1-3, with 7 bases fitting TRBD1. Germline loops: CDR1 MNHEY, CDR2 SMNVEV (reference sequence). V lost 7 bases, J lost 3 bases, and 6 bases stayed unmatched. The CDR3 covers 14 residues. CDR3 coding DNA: TGTGCCAGCATTCACAGGGGTTTTGGAAACACCATATATTTT. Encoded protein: CASIHRGFGNTIYF.

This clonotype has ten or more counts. In nucleotides, the CDR3 is TGTGCCAGCAGGTGGACTAGCGGGTCTTCAGATACGCAGTATTTT. It specifies CASRWTSGSSDTQYF. The chain couples TRBV7-8 to TRBJ2-3; 11 bases line up with TRBD2. This CDR3 spans 15 amino acids. Germline assignment: CDR1 SGHVS and CDR2 FQNEAQ. V was clipped by 6 bases and J by 4 bases; unmatched bases: 6.

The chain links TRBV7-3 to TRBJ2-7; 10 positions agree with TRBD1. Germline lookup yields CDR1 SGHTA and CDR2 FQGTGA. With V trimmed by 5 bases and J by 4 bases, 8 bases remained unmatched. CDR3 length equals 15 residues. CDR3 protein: CASSAGTGEGYEQYF. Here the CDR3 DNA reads TGTGCCAGCAGCGCAGGGACAGGGGAAGGGTACGAGCAGTACTTC.

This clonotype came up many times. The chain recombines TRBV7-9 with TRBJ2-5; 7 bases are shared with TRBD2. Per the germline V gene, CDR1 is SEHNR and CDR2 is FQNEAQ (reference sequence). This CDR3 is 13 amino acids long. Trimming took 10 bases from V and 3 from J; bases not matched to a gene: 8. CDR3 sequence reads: CATWEGPKETQYF. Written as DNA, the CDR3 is TGTGCCACCTGGGAGGGACCCAAAGAGACCCAGTACTTC.